These T cell receptor beta chains were read from a single sample in a study of T-cell reconstitution after alpha-beta-depleted transplantation in children. Each CDR3 protein gets one entry after TCRdb re-called the PCR reads with MiXCR. The sample records about 490,000 distinct CDR3 sequences, roughly 10% being singletons. The sample was PBMCs, taken before TCRalphabeta/CD19-depleted stem cell transplant. All receptors come from a child aged 2-9 years with inherited bone marrow failure, due to receive a stem cell transplant. CDR3s include the opening cysteine and the closing phenylalanine or tryptophan. D genes are given only for firm matches. The size field is filled for only some rows; it gives once, few, many or a size class.

clone_size j_call cdr3_length d_call v_call cdr3_nt cdr3_aa
many TRBJ2-3 16 TRBD2 TRBV12-3/TRBV12-4 TGTGCCAGCAGCCCCCGACTAGCGGGAGGTGGGGATACGCAGTATTTT CASSPRLAGGGDTQYF
- TRBJ2-2 14 - TRBV5-1 TGCGCCAGCAGCCCTATTGCGAACACCGGGGAGCTGTTTTTT CASSPIANTGELFF
many TRBJ2-6 20 - TRBV6-2/TRBV6-3 TGTGCCAGCAGTTACGGGTTTCGGGGGACAGTCCTCTCTGGGGCCAACGTCCTGACTTTC CASSYGFRGTVLSGANVLTF
many TRBJ2-3 18 - TRBV11-2 TGTGCCAGCAGCCTAGAGGTTTTTCAGCGGGCAATAGGGGATACGCAGTATTTT CASSLEVFQRAIGDTQYF
many TRBJ2-7 12 - TRBV20-1 TGCAGTGCTAGGGAGGACGGGTACGAGCAGTACTTC CSAREDGYEQYF
many TRBJ2-1 18 TRBD2 TRBV29-1 TGCAGCGTTGTGTTTGTATGGCTAGCGGGAGGGGGTTTGGATGAGCAGTTCTTC CSVVFVWLAGGGLDEQFF
many TRBJ2-2 14 - TRBV5-1 TGCGCCAGCAGCTTGGCCACCAACACCGGGGAGCTGTTTTTT CASSLATNTGELFF
many TRBJ2-7 11 - TRBV15 TGTGCCACCAGGGGCTTTGGCGAGCAGTACTTC CATRGFGEQYF
few TRBJ2-5 16 - TRBV7-2 TGTGCCAGCAGCCCCCACGCTCCCCCCCTGTGGGAGACCCAGTACTTC CASSPHAPPLWETQYF
many TRBJ2-1 16 - TRBV7-6 TGTGCCAGCAGCTTAGGAATGGGGACTTCTTTCGACGCGCAGTTCTTC CASSLGMGTSFDAQFF
many TRBJ2-2 15 TRBD2 TRBV7-6 TGTGCCAGCAGCTTGGGAGGACTAGCAGCCGGGGAGCTGTTTTTT CASSLGGLAAGELFF
many TRBJ2-2 16 - TRBV28 TGTGCCAGCAGATTGGGGGTGGCTGGACTGGCCGGGGAGCTGTTTTTT CASRLGVAGLAGELFF
- TRBJ2-1 16 TRBD2 TRBV5-3 TGTGCCAGAAGCTGTTTAGCGGGAGTTAACTACAATGAGCAGTTCTTC CARSCLAGVNYNEQFF
many TRBJ2-7 13 - TRBV29-1 TGCAGCGTCACTCGAGGCTCTACCTACGAGCAGTACTTC CSVTRGSTYEQYF
- TRBJ2-5 17 TRBD2 TRBV2 TGTGCCAGCAGTGAAGTTGGTAGCGGGAGATCGTTTGAGACCCAGTACTTC CASSEVGSGRSFETQYF
- TRBJ2-3 14 - TRBV7-9 TGTGCCAGCAGCTTAGAGGGGCCCATAGATACGCAGTATTTT CASSLEGPIDTQYF
many TRBJ2-7 15 TRBD2 TRBV4-3 TGCGCCAGCAGCCAAGCCCGGGACTATCCCTACGAGCAGTACTTC CASSQARDYPYEQYF